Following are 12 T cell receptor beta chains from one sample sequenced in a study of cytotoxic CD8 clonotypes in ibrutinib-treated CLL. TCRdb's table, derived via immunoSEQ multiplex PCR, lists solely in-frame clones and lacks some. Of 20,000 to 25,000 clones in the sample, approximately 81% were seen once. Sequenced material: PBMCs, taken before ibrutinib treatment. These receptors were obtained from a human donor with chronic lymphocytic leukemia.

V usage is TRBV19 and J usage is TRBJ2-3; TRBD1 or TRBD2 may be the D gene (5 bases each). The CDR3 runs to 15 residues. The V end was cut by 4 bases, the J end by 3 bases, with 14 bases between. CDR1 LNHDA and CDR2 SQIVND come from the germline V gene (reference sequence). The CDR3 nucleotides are TGTGCCAGTAGTACGGACATTGGGGGAACAGATACGCAGTATTTT. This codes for CASSTDIGGTDTQYF.

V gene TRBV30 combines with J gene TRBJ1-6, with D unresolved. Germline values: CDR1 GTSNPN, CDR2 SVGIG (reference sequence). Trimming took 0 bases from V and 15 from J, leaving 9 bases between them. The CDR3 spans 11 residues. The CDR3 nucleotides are TGTGCCTGGAGTGTCCGACGGGGCCTCCACTTT. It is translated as CAWSVRRGLHF. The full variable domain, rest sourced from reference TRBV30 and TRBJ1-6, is SQTIHQWPATLVQPVGSPLSLECTVEGTSNPNLYWYRQAAGRGLQLLFYSVGIGQISSEVPQNLSASRPQDRQFILSSKKLLLSDSGFYLCAWSVRRGLHFGNGTRLTVT.

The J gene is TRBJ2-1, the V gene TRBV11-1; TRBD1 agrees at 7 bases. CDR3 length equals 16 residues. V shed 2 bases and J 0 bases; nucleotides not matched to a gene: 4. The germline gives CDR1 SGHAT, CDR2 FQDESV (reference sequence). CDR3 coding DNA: TGTGCCAGCAGCTTATTCAGGGGGAGCTCCTACAATGAGCAGTTCTTC. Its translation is CASSLFRGSSYNEQFF.

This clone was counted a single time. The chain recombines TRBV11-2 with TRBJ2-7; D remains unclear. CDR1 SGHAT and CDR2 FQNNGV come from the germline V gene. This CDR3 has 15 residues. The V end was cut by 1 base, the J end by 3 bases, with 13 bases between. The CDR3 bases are TGTGCCAGCAGCTTAGTCATCGGACCCTACTACGAGCAGTACTTC. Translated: CASSLVIGPYYEQYF.

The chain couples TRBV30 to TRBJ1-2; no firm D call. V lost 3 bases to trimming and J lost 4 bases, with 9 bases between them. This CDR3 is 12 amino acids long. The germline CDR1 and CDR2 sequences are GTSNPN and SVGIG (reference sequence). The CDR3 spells CAWRGKVYGYTF. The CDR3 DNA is TGTGCCTGGAGAGGCAAAGTCTATGGCTACACCTTC.

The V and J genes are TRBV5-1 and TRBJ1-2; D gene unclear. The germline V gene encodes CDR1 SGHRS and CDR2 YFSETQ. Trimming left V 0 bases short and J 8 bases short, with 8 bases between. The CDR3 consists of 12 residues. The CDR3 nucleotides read TGCGCCAGCAGCTTGGACCACTCGGGCTACACCTTC. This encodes CASSLDHSGYTF. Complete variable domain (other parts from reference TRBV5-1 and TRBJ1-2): KAGVTQTPRYLIKTRGQQVTLSCSPISGHRSVSWYQQTPGQGLQFLFEYFSETQRNKGNFPGRFSGRQFSNSRSEMNVSTLELGDSALYLCASSLDHSGYTFGSGTRLTVV.

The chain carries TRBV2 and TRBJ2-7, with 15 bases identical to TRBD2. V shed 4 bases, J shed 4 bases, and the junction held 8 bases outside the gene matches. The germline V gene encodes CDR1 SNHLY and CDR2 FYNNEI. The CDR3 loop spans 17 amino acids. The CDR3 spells CASSGRTSGRASYEQYF. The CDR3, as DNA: TGTGCCAGCAGTGGGCGGACTAGCGGGAGGGCCTCGTACGAGCAGTACTTC. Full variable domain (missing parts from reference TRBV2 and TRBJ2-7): EPEVTQTPSHQVTQMGQEVILRCVPISNHLYFYWYRQILGQKVEFLVSFYNNEISEKSEIFDDQFSVERPDGSNFTLKIRSTKLEDSAMYFCASSGRTSGRASYEQYFGPGTRLTVT.

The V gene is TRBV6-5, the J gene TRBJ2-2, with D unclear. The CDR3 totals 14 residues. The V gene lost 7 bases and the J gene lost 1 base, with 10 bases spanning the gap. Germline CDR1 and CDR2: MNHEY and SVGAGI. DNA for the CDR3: TGTGCCAGCATGTTTCAGCGGAACACCGGGGAGCTGTTTTTT. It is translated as CASMFQRNTGELFF.

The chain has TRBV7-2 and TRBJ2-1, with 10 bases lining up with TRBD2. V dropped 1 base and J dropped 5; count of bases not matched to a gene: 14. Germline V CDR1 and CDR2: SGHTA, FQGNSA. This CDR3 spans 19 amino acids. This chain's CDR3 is CASSLVSSGRASLDNEQFF. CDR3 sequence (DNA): TGTGCCAGCAGCTTAGTCTCCAGCGGGAGGGCCTCGCTGGACAATGAGCAGTTCTTC.

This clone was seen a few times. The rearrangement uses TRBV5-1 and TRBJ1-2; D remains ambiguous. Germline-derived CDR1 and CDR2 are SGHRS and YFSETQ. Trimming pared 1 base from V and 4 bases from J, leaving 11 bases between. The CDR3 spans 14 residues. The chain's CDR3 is CASSLKEASYGYTF. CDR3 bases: TGCGCCAGCAGCTTGAAGGAAGCGTCCTATGGCTACACCTTC.

CDR3 amino acids: CASSPTTSGRHREQYF. For the CDR3, the DNA is TGTGCCAGCAGCCCGACGACTAGCGGTCGCCACCGTGAGCAGTACTTC. The rearrangement uses TRBV5-5 and TRBJ2-7, with 9 bases identical to TRBD2. The CDR3 is 16 residues long. Germline trimming cut 4 bases from V and 7 bases from J; bases unmatched to any gene: 15. Per the germline V gene, CDR1 is SGHKS and CDR2 is YYEKEE (reference sequence).

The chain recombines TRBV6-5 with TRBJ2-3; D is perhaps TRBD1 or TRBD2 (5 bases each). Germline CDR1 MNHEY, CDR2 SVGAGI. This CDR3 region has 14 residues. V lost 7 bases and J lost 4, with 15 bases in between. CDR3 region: CASTPEGRSDTQYF. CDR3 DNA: TGTGCCAGCACGCCTGAGGGGCGGTCAGATACGCAGTATTTT.